This T cell receptor (beta chain) was sequenced during a study of blood T cell repertoires in COVID-19 (TCRdb year 2020). About the full investigation: Collaborator samples came from the United States, Italy and Spain and covered acute and convalescent phases of COVID-19. The prospective study material was composed of cDNA or gDNA derived from T cells, B-cell-depleted T cells, or PBMCs. The dataset comprised deeply sampled blood TCRbeta repertoires from subjects exposed to, actively infected with, or recovered from COVID-19. The repertoires were released in a freely available public database meant as a resource for research on the immune response to SARS-CoV-2. Samples came from the ongoing ImmuneRACE study (first 160 participants) plus 1,254 subjects from 6 global collaborators. Nearly every sample came with metadata listing a de-identified subject ID, COVID-19 status, age in years and sex. Where available, HLA class I and class II types were taken from metadata supplied by the sample provider and were not determined by assay-based typing.

TCRbeta CDR3 regions were amplified from genomic DNA by means of the immunoSEQ Assay, a bias-controlled multiplex PCR. As for the original processing: Within the assay, amplification of reference gene primers was used to estimate how many nucleated cells each sample contained. To quantify the absolute abundance of each unique TCRbeta CDR3 rearrangement, sequence reads were collapsed and filtered. For each sample, productive Simpson clonality was calculated as the square root of Simpson's diversity index over productive rearrangements. TCRdb re-hosts the immuneACCESS table, in-frame sequences only. Its copies lack some clones; in the studies checked, an unresolved V gene accounts for under half of them, and the cause for the rest is not known. V and J calls and clone size are those listed in that table; D and trimming were worked out from the DNA. The sample table contains under 250,000 clones; only one count was recorded for about four fifths of them. The biggest ten clones account for less than 3.5% of the sample.

The full study reports these points: The quantity of clinical and demographic metadata differed by source and by participant and was supplied without curation.

About this clone: Its antigen is currently not known. Per-base quality was not reported, and no clone a single base away is much larger than it.

The collaborating institutions used their own protocols to collect whole blood in K2EDTA tubes. For TCRbeta analysis, collaborators shipped samples as frozen whole blood, isolated PBMCs, or DNA extracted from either of those sample types. The sequenced sample was peripheral blood. The origin of this receptor is a woman aged 18-35 years with acute or convalescent COVID-19.

The bases are TGTGCCAGCAGTTTACATGCCGTCGGACAGCTTGAAGCTTTCTTT. This codes for CASSLHAVGQLEAFF. The rearranged chain carries TRBV28 and TRBJ1-1; a tentative D match to TRBD1 spans 6 bases. The CDR3 has 15 amino acids, counting the end cysteine and phenylalanine. Solely the CDR3 DNA is kept, with 45 bases framed from the first base. Trimming removed 2 bases from V and 7 bases from J, leaving 17 bases between the germline ends. CDR1 and CDR2 were assigned from the germline V gene as MDHEN and SYDVKM.